Shown below are 16 T cell receptor beta chains from a single sample sequenced in a study of T cells expressing NK-cell markers. TCRdb re-called the 5' RACE reads; every CDR3 protein appears as one record, without DNA. Seen in this sample are a few hundred thousand distinct CDR3 sequences; the ten most common clones hold roughly 5.2%. The specimen was blood T cells: a sorted CD56 or NKG2C T cell subset, CD4+ or CD8+ T cells, or bulk PBMC T cells (not recorded which). The source of these receptors is a man aged 18-70 years in good health.

The chain couples TRBV12-3 or TRBV12-4 to TRBJ2-1; TCRdb proposes TRBD1, but this gene call is untestable without DNA. The CDR3 has 16 amino acids. CDR3 in amino acids: CASSVRDRGEYNEQFF.

The chain links TRBV6-6 to TRBJ2-7; TCRdb reports TRBD1, a call that lacks DNA to check it against. There are 12 residues in the CDR3. Germline CDR1 MNHNY, CDR2 SVGAGI (reference sequence). The CDR3 is CAAERQGYEQYF.

The genes are TRBV6-6 and TRBJ1-5; TCRdb indicates TRBD1, and absent DNA this call remains unverified. The CDR3 extends over 13 amino acids. Germline assignment: CDR1 MNHNY and CDR2 SVGAGI (reference sequence). The CDR3: CASSAGAIINQHF.

The chain links TRBV12-3 or TRBV12-4 to TRBJ2-1. The CDR3 totals 12 residues. The CDR3 here is CASSFGQGEQFF.

V gene TRBV20-1 combines with J gene TRBJ2-3; TCRdb reports TRBD2, a call that lacks DNA to check it against. The germline V gene has CDR1 DFQATT and CDR2 SNEGSKA (reference sequence). The CDR3 has 14 amino acids. The CDR3 loop is CSANERKGTDTQYF.

The chain recombines TRBV6-5 with TRBJ1-2; TCRdb calls TRBD1, which cannot be checked without DNA. This CDR3 contains 15 residues. Germline V lookup: CDR1 MNHEY, CDR2 SVGAGI. The CDR3: CASSSRDSLTRGYTF.

The rearrangement links TRBV7-8 to TRBJ2-3; absent DNA, TCRdb's TRBD1 call cannot be checked. The germline CDR1 and CDR2 sequences are SGHVS and FQNEAQ. This CDR3 contains 16 residues. The CDR3 region is CASTQTGHGNTDTQYF.

The genes are TRBV28 and TRBJ2-7; the D call of TRBD1 rests on TCRdb alone, since no DNA is present to check it. The germline V gene has CDR1 MDHEN and CDR2 SYDVKM. The CDR3 length is 16 residues. The chain's CDR3 is CASSSFRPGTEYEQYF.

This chain connects TRBV6-1 to TRBJ1-2; TCRdb designates TRBD1, a call that cannot be tested without DNA. Germline-derived CDR1 and CDR2 are MNHNS and SASEGT. The CDR3 is made up of 17 amino acids. CDR3 amino acids: CASSHQGQGSGMYGYTF.

This rearrangement joins TRBV6-1 to TRBJ1-1; TCRdb designates TRBD1, a call that cannot be tested without DNA. Germline-derived CDR1 and CDR2 are MNHNS and SASEGT. The CDR3 spans 15 residues. Here the CDR3 reads CASSFRDRVWTEAFF.

This chain connects TRBV3-1 to TRBJ2-7. The CDR3 extends over 15 amino acids. From germline, CDR1 is LGHDT and CDR2 YNNKEL (reference sequence). The chain's CDR3 is CASSQVTRGSYEQYF.

V usage is TRBV29-1 and J usage is TRBJ1-1; as DNA is missing, the TRBD1 call by TCRdb cannot be tested. There are 14 residues in the CDR3. Germline V CDR1 and CDR2: SQVTM, ANQGSEA. CDR3 loop: CSVIRGWLGTEAFF.

This chain joins TRBV5-1 and TRBJ1-2; the D call from TCRdb, TRBD1, cannot be confirmed without DNA. The CDR3 consists of 14 residues. Germline values: CDR1 SGHRS, CDR2 YFSETQ. CDR3 protein: CASSLGTGIWGYTF.

CDR3 protein: CASSFFGGAGREKLFF. V is TRBV12-3 or TRBV12-4 and J is TRBJ1-4; with no DNA, the TCRdb D assignment of TRBD1 cannot be verified. CDR3 length: 16 amino acids.

The chain couples TRBV20-1 to TRBJ2-7; the D call of TRBD1 rests on TCRdb alone, since no DNA is present to check it. Germline CDR1 reads DFQATT; CDR2 reads SNEGSKA (reference sequence). The CDR3 totals 14 residues. CDR3 sequence reads: CSARAPNTVDEQYF.

This chain's CDR3 is CSVERAGRLPSTDTQYF. The rearrangement links TRBV29-1 to TRBJ2-3; TCRdb picks TRBD2, but there is no DNA to check that call. Germline lookup yields CDR1 SQVTM and CDR2 ANQGSEA. The CDR3 sequence is 17 residues long.